One sample yielded the 4 T cell receptor beta chains listed below, sequenced in a study of early T cells in non-severe SARS-CoV-2 infection. TCRdb processed the 5' RACE reads anew with MiXCR; each CDR3 protein has one entry. This repertoire shows tens of thousands of distinct CDR3 sequences, 4% found once; its top ten account for around 2.8%. Material for sequencing was whole blood. These TCRs come from an adult who was a healthcare worker with PCR-confirmed SARS-CoV-2 infection or an uninfected control (not recorded which).

This chain joins TRBV10-2 and TRBJ2-3; D unclear. V was shortened by 8 bases and J by 3 bases, with 9 bases between the two germline ends. The CDR3 has 12 residues. CDR1 and CDR2 (germline): WSHSY, SAAADI. CDR3 nucleotides: TGCGCCAGCTTAACAGAAACAGATACGCAGTATTTT. This encodes CASLTETDTQYF.

At least ten counts were recorded for this clonotype. The chain joins TRBV11-1 to TRBJ2-3; 7 bases fit TRBD2. The germline V gene has CDR1 SGHAT and CDR2 FQDESV (reference sequence). This CDR3 has 14 amino acids. V was clipped by 8 bases and J by 2 bases; unmatched bases: 7. The CDR3 sequence: CASGGVGNTDTQYF. CDR3 nucleotides: TGTGCCAGCGGGGGGGTAGGGAACACAGATACGCAGTATTTT.

This clonotype was counted many times. The chain couples TRBV18 to TRBJ2-3, with D uncertain. The germline CDR1 and CDR2 sequences are KGHSH and LQKENI. The length of the CDR3 is 14 residues. V gave up 2 bases and J gave up 2 bases, with 8 bases separating them. The CDR3 loop reads CASSPSGYTDTQYF. The CDR3 DNA reads as TGTGCCAGCTCACCATCAGGATACACAGATACGCAGTATTTT.

This clonotype came up many times. The chain links TRBV7-6 to TRBJ2-1; 8 bases match TRBD2. Trimming cost V 2 bases and J 4 bases; bases outside gene matches: 4. This CDR3 is built from 15 residues. Germline V lookup: CDR1 SGHVS, CDR2 FNYEAQ. The CDR3 here is CASSLPSGGYNEQFF. CDR3 coding DNA: TGTGCCAGCAGCTTACCGAGCGGGGGTTACAATGAGCAGTTCTTC.